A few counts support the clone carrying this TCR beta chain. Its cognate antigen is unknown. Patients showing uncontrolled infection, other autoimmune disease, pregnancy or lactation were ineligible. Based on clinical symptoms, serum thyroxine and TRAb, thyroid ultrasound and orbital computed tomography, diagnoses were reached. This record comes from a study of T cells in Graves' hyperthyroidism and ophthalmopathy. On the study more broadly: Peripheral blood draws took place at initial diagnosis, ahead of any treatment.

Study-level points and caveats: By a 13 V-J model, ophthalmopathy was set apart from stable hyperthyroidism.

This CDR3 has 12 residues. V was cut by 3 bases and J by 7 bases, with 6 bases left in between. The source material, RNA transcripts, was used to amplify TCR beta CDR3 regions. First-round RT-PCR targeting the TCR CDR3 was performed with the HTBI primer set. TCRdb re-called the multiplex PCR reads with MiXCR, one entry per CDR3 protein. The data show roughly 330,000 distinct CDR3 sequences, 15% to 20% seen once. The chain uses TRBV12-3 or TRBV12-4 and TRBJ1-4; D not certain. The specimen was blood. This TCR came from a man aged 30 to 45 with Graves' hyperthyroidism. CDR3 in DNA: TGTGCCAGCAGTTTCATGACTGAAAAACTGTTTTTT. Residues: CASSFMTEKLFF.